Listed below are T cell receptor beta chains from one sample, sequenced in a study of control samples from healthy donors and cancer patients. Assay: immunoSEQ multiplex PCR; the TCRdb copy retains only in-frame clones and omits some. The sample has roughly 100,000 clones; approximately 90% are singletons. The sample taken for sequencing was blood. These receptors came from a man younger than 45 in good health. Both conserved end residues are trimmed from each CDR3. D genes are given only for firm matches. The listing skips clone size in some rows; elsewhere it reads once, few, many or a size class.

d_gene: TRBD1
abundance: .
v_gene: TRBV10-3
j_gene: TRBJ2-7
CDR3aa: AISHGTGYYEQY

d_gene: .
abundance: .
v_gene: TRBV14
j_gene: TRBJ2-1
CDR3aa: ASSQLLASRPGSSYNEQF

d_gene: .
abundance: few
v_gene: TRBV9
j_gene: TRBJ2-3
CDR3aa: ASSVVMDTQY

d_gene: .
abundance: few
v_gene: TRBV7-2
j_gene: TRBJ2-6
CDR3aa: ASSFESLTGFGANVLT

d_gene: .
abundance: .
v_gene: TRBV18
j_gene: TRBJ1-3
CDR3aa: ASSPRSQQASGNTIY

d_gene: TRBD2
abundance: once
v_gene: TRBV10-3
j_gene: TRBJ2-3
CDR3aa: ATHPAGDSGRLDTQY

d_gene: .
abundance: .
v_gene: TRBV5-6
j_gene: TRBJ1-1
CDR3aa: ASSLVRGPNTEAF

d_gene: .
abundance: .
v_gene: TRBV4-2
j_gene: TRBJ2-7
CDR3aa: ASSQDTRPLYEQY

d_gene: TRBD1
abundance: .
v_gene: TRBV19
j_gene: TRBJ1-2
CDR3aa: ASSPRGQTFYGYT

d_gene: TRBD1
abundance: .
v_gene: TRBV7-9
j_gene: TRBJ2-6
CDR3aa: ASSPGTGVSGANVLT

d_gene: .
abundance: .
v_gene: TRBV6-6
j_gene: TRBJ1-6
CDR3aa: ASSYVRSSYNSPLH

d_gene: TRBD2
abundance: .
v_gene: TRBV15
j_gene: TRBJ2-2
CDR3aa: ATSRYGLAGGPRELF

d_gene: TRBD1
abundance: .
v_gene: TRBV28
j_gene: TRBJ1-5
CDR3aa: ASSSEGGGNQPQH

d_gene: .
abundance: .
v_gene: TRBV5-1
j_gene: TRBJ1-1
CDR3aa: ASSPEGVGGQNTEAF

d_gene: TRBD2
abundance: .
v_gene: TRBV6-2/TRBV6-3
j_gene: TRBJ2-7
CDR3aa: ASSGVAGVSEQY

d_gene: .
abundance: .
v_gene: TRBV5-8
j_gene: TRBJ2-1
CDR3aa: ASSFRDWRNEQF

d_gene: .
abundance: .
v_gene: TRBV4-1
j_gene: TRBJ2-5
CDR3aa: ASSPKEEETQY

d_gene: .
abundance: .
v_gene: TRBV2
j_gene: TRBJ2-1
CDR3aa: ASSDRGVQF

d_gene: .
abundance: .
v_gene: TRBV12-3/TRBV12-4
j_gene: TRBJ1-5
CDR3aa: ASSFDNQPQH

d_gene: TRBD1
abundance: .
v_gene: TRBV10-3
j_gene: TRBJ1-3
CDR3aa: GHRGQISGNTIY

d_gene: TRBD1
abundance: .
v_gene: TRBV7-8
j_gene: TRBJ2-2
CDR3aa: ASSASSNRGTGELF

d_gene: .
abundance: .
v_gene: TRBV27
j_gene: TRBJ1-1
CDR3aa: ASSSQSLNTEAF

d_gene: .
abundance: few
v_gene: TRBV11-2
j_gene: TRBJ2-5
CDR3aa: ASSLVRTLGLY

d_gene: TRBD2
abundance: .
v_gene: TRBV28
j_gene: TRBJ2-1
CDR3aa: ASSRTSGSGYNEQF

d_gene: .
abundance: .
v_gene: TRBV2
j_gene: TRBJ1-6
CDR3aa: ASSEVRGGNSPLH

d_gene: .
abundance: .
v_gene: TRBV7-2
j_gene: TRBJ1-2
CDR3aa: ASSLQGRNYGYT

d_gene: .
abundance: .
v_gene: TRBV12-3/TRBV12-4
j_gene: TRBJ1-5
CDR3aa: ASSLQGIQPQH

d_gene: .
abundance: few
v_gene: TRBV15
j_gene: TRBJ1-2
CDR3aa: ATSRTPSLTGIYGYT

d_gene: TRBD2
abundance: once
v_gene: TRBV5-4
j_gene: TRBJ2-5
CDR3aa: ASSLLTSGVPETQY

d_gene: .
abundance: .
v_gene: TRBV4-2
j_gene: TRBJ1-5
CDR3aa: ASSQGRAVNQPQH

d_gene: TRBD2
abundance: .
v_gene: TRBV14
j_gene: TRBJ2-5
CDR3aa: ASSQDLKREGVETQY

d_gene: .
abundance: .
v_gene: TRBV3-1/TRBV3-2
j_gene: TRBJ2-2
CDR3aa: ASSLREAGELF

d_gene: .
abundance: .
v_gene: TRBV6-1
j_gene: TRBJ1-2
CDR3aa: ASSESNRRPSGYT

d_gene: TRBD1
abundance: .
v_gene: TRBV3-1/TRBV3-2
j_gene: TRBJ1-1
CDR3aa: ASSQVSGGTEAF

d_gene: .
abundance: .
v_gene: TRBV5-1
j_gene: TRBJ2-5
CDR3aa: ASSLDPAVKGGQY

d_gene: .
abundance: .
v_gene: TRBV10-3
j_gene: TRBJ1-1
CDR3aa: AIRGNTEAF

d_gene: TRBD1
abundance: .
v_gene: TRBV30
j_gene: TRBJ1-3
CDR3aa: AWSQGASGNTIY

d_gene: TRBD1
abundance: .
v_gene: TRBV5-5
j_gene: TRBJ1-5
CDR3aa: ASSFQGAGQPQH

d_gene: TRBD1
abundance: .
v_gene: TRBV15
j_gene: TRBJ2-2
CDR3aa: ATSSSTGQGYTGELF

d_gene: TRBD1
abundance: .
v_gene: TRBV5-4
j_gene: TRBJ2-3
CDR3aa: ASSLGDRVGTDTQY

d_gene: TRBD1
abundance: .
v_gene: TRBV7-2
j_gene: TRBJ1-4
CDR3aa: ASSSGGANRVGLF

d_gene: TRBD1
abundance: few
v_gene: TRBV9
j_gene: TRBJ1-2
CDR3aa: ASSSGTGGYGYT

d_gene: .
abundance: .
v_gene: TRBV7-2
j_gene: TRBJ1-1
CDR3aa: ASSWTTGSGNTEAF

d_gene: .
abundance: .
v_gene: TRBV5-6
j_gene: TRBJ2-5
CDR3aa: ASSILGGGKTQY

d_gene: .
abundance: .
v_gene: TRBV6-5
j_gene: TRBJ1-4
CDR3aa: ASAGYEKLF

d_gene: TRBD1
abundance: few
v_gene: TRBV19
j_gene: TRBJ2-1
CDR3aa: ASSFRTGKNNEQF

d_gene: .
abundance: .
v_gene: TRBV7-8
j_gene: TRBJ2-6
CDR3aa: ASSTYSGANVLT

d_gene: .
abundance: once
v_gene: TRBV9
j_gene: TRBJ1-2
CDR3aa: ASSVRVNYGYT

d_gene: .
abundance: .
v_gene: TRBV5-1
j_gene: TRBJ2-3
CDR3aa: ASSLGWAGVIDTQY

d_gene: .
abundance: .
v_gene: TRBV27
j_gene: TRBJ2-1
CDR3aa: ASRSRGSSYNEQF

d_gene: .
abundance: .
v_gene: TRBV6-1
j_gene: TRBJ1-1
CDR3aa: ASSDWGLDMNTEAF

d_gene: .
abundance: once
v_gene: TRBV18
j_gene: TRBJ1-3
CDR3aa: ASSPPPGGNTIY

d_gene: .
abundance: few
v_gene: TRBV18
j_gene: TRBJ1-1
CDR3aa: ASSLTGGAGTEAF

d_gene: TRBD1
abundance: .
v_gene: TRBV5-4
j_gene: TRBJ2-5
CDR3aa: ASSLATGRETQY